This is a list of T cell receptor beta chains from one sample in a study of T cells in Graves' hyperthyroidism and ophthalmopathy. TCRdb ran MiXCR on the multiplex PCR reads and lists one entry per CDR3 protein. This table has more than 500,000 distinct CDR3 sequences, more than 45% appearing once. The material sequenced was peripheral blood or thyroid tissue (not recorded which). The receptors were gathered from an adult woman with Graves' disease, either hyperthyroidism or ophthalmopathy (not recorded which). The conserved cysteine and the conserved F or W are not part of the CDR3 here. The order of the fields is V gene, CDR3 protein.

TRBV12-3/TRBV12-4 ASNLGDHNEKLF
TRBV24-1 ATSDPLMGTGELF
TRBV7-9 ASSRRTEKAF
TRBV7-6 ASSLLGAFEQY
TRBV28 AARFGGAGEQY
TRBV7-2 ASSLVQGSNQPQH
TRBV2 ASSLLVGVGNQPQH
TRBV10-2 ASSPAGGGYEQY
TRBV2 AATARGHNEQF
TRBV7-8 ASRQGLQETQY
TRBV19 ASGDRARQPQH
TRBV29-1 SATDRATDTQY
TRBV5-4 ASSLAGGLLDTQY
TRBV7-8 ASSFSAGYRNEKLF
TRBV30 AWRRQGDTEAF
TRBV10-3 AISDGQSSYEQY
TRBV6-2/TRBV6-3 ASSSLAGGPTYEQY
TRBV29-1 SVRTGGVGEKLF
TRBV4-1 TSSQEMNTQY
TRBV28 ASTSGTASYEQY
TRBV19 ASLRQGAALNTEA
TRBV18 ASSAQTGNTEAF
TRBV7-9 ASAEHYYGYT
TRBV29-1 SVEAGKAYEQY
TRBV10-3 AISDNSFHTSYEQY